Listed here is a single TCR beta chain. Its target is not known. The CDR3 spans 16 residues. V lost 2 bases, J lost 8 bases, and 18 bases lay in between. The germline gives CDR1 KGHSH, CDR2 LQKENI. The data originate from a study of T cells after yellow fever vaccination. The study, taken as a whole, reports: The booster saw the reappearance of most primary-vaccination clones (roughly 96% CD4, around 88% CD8). There was a possibility that FACS-sorted repertoires contained abundant clonotypes contaminating from the bulk population. Although the secondary response was weaker, it peaked faster, at day 5 versus 15.

Template-switching 5'RACE yielded the TCR cDNA; a universal primer site and UMIs were added in the process. One entry per CDR3 protein results from TCRdb running MiXCR on the 5' RACE reads. The sample records over 300,000 distinct CDR3 sequences, about 4% being singletons. This TCR was sampled from a man younger than 35 who received the YFV17D yellow fever vaccine. Sequenced material: PBMCs, taken 5 days after the yellow fever booster vaccination. The chain employs TRBV18 and TRBJ1-4, with D uncertain. The CDR3 loop is CASSPMIGRAQEKLFF. CDR3 nucleotides: TGTGCCAGCTCACCAATGATCGGGAGGGCCCAAGAAAAACTGTTTTTT. The full variable domain, completed using reference TRBV18 and TRBJ1-4, is NAGVMQNPRHLVRRRGQEARLRCSPMKGHSHVYWYRQLPEEGLKFMVYLQKENIIDESGMPKERFSAEFPKEGPSILRIQQVVRGDSAAYFCASSPMIGRAQEKLFFGSGTQLSVL.